Below, 20 T cell receptor beta chains from the same sample are listed, as sequenced in a study of cytomegalovirus exposure and HLA in healthy donors. This PCR relied on a set of 60 Vbeta primers and 13 Jbeta primers. TCRdb's copy holds only in-frame clones and misses some; the assay was immunoSEQ multiplex PCR. This table has roughly 230,000 clones, 92% appearing once. Specimen: PBMCs. These receptors were obtained from a girl aged 2-10 years in good health and CMV-seronegative.

The CDR3 loop is CASSQGKGGGNTIYF. DNA of the CDR3: TGTGCCAGCAGCCAAGGGAAAGGGGGTGGAAACACCATATATTTT. The chain has TRBV14 and TRBJ1-3; TRBD1 might be the D (6 bases). Germline CDR1 and CDR2: SGHDN and FVKESK. V was cut by 1 base and J by 3 bases, with 10 bases left in between. The CDR3 contains 15 residues.

This chain links TRBV9 with TRBJ1-5; tentatively, D is TRBD1 (5 bases). The CDR3 contains 13 residues. Between the trimmed V and J ends, which lost 2 bases and 3 bases, there was a span of 6 bases. Germline loops: CDR1 SGDLS, CDR2 YYNGEE. CDR3 sequence reads: CASSVDTNQPQHF. DNA for the CDR3: TGTGCCAGCAGCGTGGACACCAATCAGCCCCAGCATTTT.

The chain carries TRBV10-3 and TRBJ1-6, with TRBD1 matching over 7 bases. Germline CDR1 ENHRY, CDR2 SYGVKD. The CDR3 has 14 amino acids. V lost 4 bases to trimming and J lost 4 bases; unmatched junction nucleotides: 1. CDR3 residues: CAISGDSYNSPLHF. The CDR3 DNA is TGTGCCATCAGTGGGGACAGTTATAATTCACCCCTCCACTTT.

The V gene is TRBV10-2, the J gene TRBJ2-7; D possibly corresponds to TRBD1 (5 bases). Trimming removed 7 bases at V and 8 bases at J, with 18 bases between. CDR3 size: 13 residues. Germline assignment: CDR1 WSHSY and CDR2 SAAADI. Here the CDR3 DNA reads TGCGCCAGCATTGATGACCAGGGTCTTAAGCAGTACTTC. It yields the protein CASIDDQGLKQYF.

The chain joins TRBV11-2 to TRBJ2-7, with D perhaps TRBD1 (7 bases). The CDR3 length is 14 residues. The germline V gene encodes CDR1 SGHAT and CDR2 FQNNGV. V dropped 6 bases and J dropped 3 bases, with 15 bases sitting between them. The DNA of the CDR3 is TGTGCCAGCAGAGGAGGGGGCCTGGTCTACGAGCAGTACTTC. Its translation: CASRGGGLVYEQYF.

The DNA of the CDR3 is TGTGCCAGCAGACCAGGGGGGTACGGCTACACCTTC. This translates into CASRPGGYGYTF. The chain employs TRBV6-1 and TRBJ1-2; 7 nucleotides align to TRBD1. The ends lost 6 bases at V and 8 bases at J; junction bases unmatched: 6. The CDR3 loop spans 12 amino acids. CDR1 is MNHNS, CDR2 SASEGT, per germline.

This chain connects TRBV6-1 to TRBJ2-5; a possible D gene is TRBD1 (5 bases). The assigned J gene may be wrong: the sequence end matches TRBJ2-7 better. This CDR3 spans 14 amino acids. Germline assignment: CDR1 MNHNS and CDR2 SASEGT. CDR3 sequence reads: CASSGPGSSYEQYF. CDR3 DNA sequence: TGTGCCAGCAGTGGCCCAGGGTCCTCCTACGAGCAGTACTTC.

The V call is TRBV6-5, the J call TRBJ2-5; a weak D match, TRBD1 (6 bases). The V and J ends lost 2 bases and 5 bases respectively, with 12 bases between them. Per germline, CDR1 MNHEY and CDR2 SVGAGI. This CDR3 spans 14 amino acids. The CDR3 DNA follows: TGTGCCAGCAGTTACCAGGGAAGGGGGGAGACCCAGTACTTC. Translation: CASSYQGRGETQYF.

In this sample, this clone turned up once. The chain links TRBV7-9 to TRBJ1-3, with D uncertain. Trimming removed 4 bases at V and 3 bases at J, with 10 bases between. CDR1 is SEHNR, CDR2 FQNEAQ, per germline (reference sequence). This CDR3 contains 14 residues. The CDR3, as DNA: TGTGCCAGCAGCTCCCGCGAAGATGGAAACACCATATATTTT. It yields the protein CASSSREDGNTIYF.

This chain uses TRBV5-5 with TRBJ1-2; D is ambiguous. Germline CDR1 reads SGHKS; CDR2 reads YYEKEE (reference sequence). V gave up 0 bases and J gave up 4 bases, with 7 bases separating them. This CDR3 is built from 13 residues. DNA of the CDR3: TGTGCCAGCAGCTTGGCTCGTCGCTATGGCTACACCTTC. Amino acid sequence: CASSLARRYGYTF.

The chain is built from TRBV9 and TRBJ2-3; D unclear. Germline V gene data show CDR1 as SGDLS and CDR2 as YYNGEE. The CDR3 consists of 13 residues. Trimming shortened V by 3 bases and J by 1 base, and 6 bases separated the two germline ends. The CDR3 is CASSAVGTDTQYF. CDR3 nucleotides: TGTGCCAGCAGCGCCGTCGGCACAGATACGCAGTATTTT.

The chain recombines TRBV27 with TRBJ2-2; 7 positions agree with TRBD1. CDR1 is MNHEY and CDR2 is SMNVEV in the germline V gene (reference sequence). The ends lost 5 bases at V and 5 bases at J; junction bases unmatched: 8. The CDR3 is 15 amino acids. CDR3 amino acids: CASSMVQGVTGELFF. The DNA for the CDR3 is TGTGCCAGCAGTATGGTTCAGGGGGTTACCGGGGAGCTGTTTTTT.

The chain recombines TRBV30 with TRBJ2-1; the match to TRBD2 covers 8 bases. V gave up 2 bases and J gave up 7 bases; unmatched junction bases: 13. The CDR3 length is 16 residues. Germline V gene lookup returns CDR1 GTSNPN and CDR2 SVGIG (reference sequence). The CDR3 DNA follows: TGTGCCTGGAGTATGTCGGTAAGGCGGGAGGCGAATGAGCAGTTCTTC. Amino acid sequence: CAWSMSVRREANEQFF.

CDR3 loop: CASSWSRNNEQYF. The CDR3 DNA sequence: TGTGCCAGCAGTTGGTCCAGGAACAACGAGCAGTACTTC. The rearrangement uses TRBV2 and TRBJ2-7; D call uncertain. V gave up 5 bases and J gave up 5 bases, with 13 bases separating them. CDR1 is SNHLY and CDR2 is FYNNEI in the germline V gene. The CDR3 sequence is 13 residues long.

This clone was recorded once. The chain combines TRBV5-4 with TRBJ1-4; 7 bases fit TRBD1. The V gene end was trimmed by 3 bases and the J gene end by 3 bases; junction bases not matched to a gene: 5. In germline, CDR1 is SGHNT, CDR2 YYREEE (reference sequence). This CDR3 spans 15 amino acids. The CDR3 reads CASSWKGAANEKLFF. The CDR3, as DNA: TGTGCCAGCAGCTGGAAGGGGGCCGCTAATGAAAAACTGTTTTTT.

This chain links TRBV9 with TRBJ2-3; a weak D match, TRBD2 (6 bases). There are 15 residues in the CDR3. The V and J ends lost 0 bases and 1 base respectively, with 9 bases between them. The germline V gene has CDR1 SGDLS and CDR2 YYNGEE. CDR3 bases: TGTGCCAGCAGCGTAGGACTAGGTGGCACAGATACGCAGTATTTT. This encodes CASSVGLGGTDTQYF.

The V gene is TRBV5-4, the J gene TRBJ2-3; TRBD2 might be the D (5 bases). There are 13 residues in the CDR3. From germline, CDR1 is SGHNT and CDR2 YYREEE (reference sequence). Deletions cut 3 bases from V and 3 bases from J, with 8 bases between. CDR3 residues: CASSSRLTDTQYF. DNA for the CDR3: TGTGCCAGCAGCTCCCGACTAACAGATACGCAGTATTTT.

This chain connects TRBV11-2 to TRBJ1-2, with no clear D. The CDR3 has 16 residues. Trimming left V 5 bases short and J 4 bases short, with 20 bases between. Germline CDR1 and CDR2: SGHAT and FQNNGV. CDR3 sequence reads: CASSPSKGAFSYGYTF. The CDR3 bases are TGTGCCAGCAGCCCCTCCAAGGGAGCGTTCTCCTATGGCTACACCTTC.

This chain connects TRBV14 to TRBJ1-1; no definite D call. Germline loops: CDR1 SGHDN, CDR2 FVKESK. The CDR3 runs to 13 residues. Trimming shortened V by 3 bases and J by 11 bases, and 16 bases separated the two germline ends. The CDR3 reads CASSQVRGNAAFF. CDR3 nucleotides: TGTGCCAGCAGCCAGGTCCGAGGGAATGCGGCTTTCTTT.

CDR3: CASSPDRYTEAFF. The CDR3, as DNA: TGTGCCAGCAGCCCTGACAGGTACACTGAAGCTTTCTTT. V and J are TRBV7-9 and TRBJ1-1; TRBD1 is a possible D gene (6 bases). Germline V CDR1 and CDR2: SEHNR, FQNEAQ (reference sequence). The CDR3 contains 13 residues. Trimming took 5 bases from V and 3 from J, leaving 10 bases between them.